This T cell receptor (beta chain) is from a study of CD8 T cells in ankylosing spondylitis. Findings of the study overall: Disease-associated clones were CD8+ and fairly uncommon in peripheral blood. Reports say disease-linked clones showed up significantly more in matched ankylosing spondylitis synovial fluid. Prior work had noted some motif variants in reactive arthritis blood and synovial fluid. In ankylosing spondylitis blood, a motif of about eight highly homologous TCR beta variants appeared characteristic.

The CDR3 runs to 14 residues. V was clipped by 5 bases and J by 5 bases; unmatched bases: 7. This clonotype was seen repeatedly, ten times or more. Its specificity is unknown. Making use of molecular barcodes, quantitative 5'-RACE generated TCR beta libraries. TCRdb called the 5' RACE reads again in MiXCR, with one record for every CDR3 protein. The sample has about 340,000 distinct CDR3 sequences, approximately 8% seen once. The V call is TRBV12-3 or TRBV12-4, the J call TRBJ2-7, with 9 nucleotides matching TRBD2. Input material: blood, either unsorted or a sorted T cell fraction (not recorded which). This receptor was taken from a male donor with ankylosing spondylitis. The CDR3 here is CASSHSGSYHEQYF. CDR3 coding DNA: TGTGCCAGCAGTCATAGCGGGAGCTACCACGAGCAGTACTTC.